This TCR beta chain emerged from a study of PD-1 blockade in classical Hodgkin lymphoma. Study-level results: Partial responders and progressors had significantly lower baseline TCR diversity.

About this clone itself: As yet, its antigen is unknown.

Some clones are missing from TCRdb's copy, which holds only in-frame ones; the method was immunoSEQ multiplex PCR. The data hold about 100,000 clones, with over 80% observed a single time. Exposure to brentuximab vedotin varied, and each patient had relapsed following autologous stem cell transplantation. Trimming at V came to 2 bases and at J to 8 bases, leaving 15 bases not matched to a gene. The CDR3 loop spans 17 amino acids. CDR1 and CDR2 (germline): SGHTA, FQGNSA. The sequence was collected from a human donor with classical Hodgkin lymphoma. The sample was peripheral blood mononuclear cells (PBMCs), taken at baseline. V and J are TRBV7-2 and TRBJ1-1, with 9 bases matching TRBD1. CDR3 coding DNA: TGTGCCAGCAGCTTAACCTTCCAGCTGGGACAGGGAGGGGAAGCTTTCTTT. It is translated as CASSLTFQLGQGGEAFF.